Below, 28 T cell receptor beta chains from the same sample are listed, as sequenced in a study of blood T cell repertoires in COVID-19. The protocol was immunoSEQ multiplex PCR, while the TCRdb copy is restricted to in-frame clones and leaves out a portion. The profile covers 50,000 to 60,000 clones, with 80% to 85% appearing a single time and 5.5% to 7% taken by the ten largest. The sample taken for sequencing was peripheral blood. The receptors stem from a human donor in a cohort sampled during active or convalescent COVID-19.

The genes are TRBV15 and TRBJ2-6, with D maybe TRBD1 (5 bases). V lost 4 bases, J lost 0 bases, and 10 bases lay in between. Germline CDR1 and CDR2: LNHNV and YYDKDF (reference sequence). This CDR3 region has 16 residues. The CDR3 nucleotides read TGTGCCACCAGCACCGGACATAACTCTGGGGCCAACGTCCTGACTTTC. Translated: CATSTGHNSGANVLTF.

The rearrangement links TRBV11-3 to TRBJ2-1, with 13 bases fitting TRBD2. The CDR3 sequence is 16 residues long. The germline gives CDR1 SGHNT, CDR2 YENEEA. After removal of 2 bases from V and 7 bases from J, the junction contained 5 bases not matched to a gene. The chain's CDR3 is CASSLQLAGGQNEQFF. In DNA, the CDR3 is TGTGCCAGCAGCTTACAACTAGCGGGGGGGCAAAATGAGCAGTTCTTC.

V gene TRBV4-3 combines with J gene TRBJ1-5, with D uncertain. Trimming removed 0 bases at V and 5 bases at J, with 5 bases between. The CDR3 is 13 amino acids. CDR1 is LGHNA and CDR2 is YSLEER in the germline V gene. The CDR3 loop reads CASSQERDQPQHF. The CDR3 nucleotides read TGCGCCAGCAGCCAAGAGCGGGATCAGCCCCAGCATTTT.

This chain uses TRBV5-1 with TRBJ2-5; 7 bases fit TRBD1. V was pared by 0 bases and J by 5 bases, with 4 bases of the junction left unmatched. Looked up from germline, CDR1 is SGHRS and CDR2 is YFSETQ. There are 14 residues in the CDR3. The CDR3 DNA reads as TGCGCCAGCAGCTTGGGGACAGGTATGGAGACCCAGTACTTC. It codes for CASSLGTGMETQYF.

V gene TRBV18 combines with J gene TRBJ1-1; 7 positions agree with TRBD1. The trim removed 8 bases at V and 3 bases at J, leaving 6 bases unmatched. CDR1 is KGHSH, CDR2 LQKENI, per germline. The CDR3 runs 13 residues. CDR3 coding DNA: TGTGCCAGCAGAACAGGGGTGGACACTGAAGCTTTCTTT. Protein sequence: CASRTGVDTEAFF.

The gene calls are TRBV11-3 and TRBJ1-6, with TRBD1 matching 7 bases. CDR1 is SGHNT, CDR2 YENEEA, per germline. V lost 5 bases and J lost 5; bases outside the gene matches: 3. CDR3 length: 14 residues. CDR3: CASSRGQNNSPLHF. Written as DNA, the CDR3 is TGTGCCAGCAGCCGGGGACAGAATAATTCACCCCTCCACTTT.

The chain carries TRBV7-9 and TRBJ1-1; D gene uncertain. This CDR3 is built from 13 residues. Between the trimmed V and J ends, which lost 2 bases and 3 bases, there was a span of 7 bases. Germline values: CDR1 SEHNR, CDR2 FQNEAQ (reference sequence). The CDR3 spells CASSLLVDTEAFF. The CDR3 DNA reads TGTGCCAGCAGCTTACTAGTCGACACTGAAGCTTTCTTT.

The chain couples TRBV5-1 to TRBJ1-1; tentative D call: TRBD1 (6 bases). The CDR3 is 15 amino acids. V lost 4 bases and J 1 base, leaving 14 bases between the germline ends. Looked up from germline, CDR1 is SGHRS and CDR2 is YFSETQ. Here the CDR3 reads CASSPGQSRNTEAFF. The DNA of the CDR3 is TGCGCCAGCAGCCCGGGACAATCGAGGAACACTGAAGCTTTCTTT. Looking up the rest from reference TRBV5-1 and TRBJ1-1 gives the full variable domain: KAGVTQTPRYLIKTRGQQVTLSCSPISGHRSVSWYQQTPGQGLQFLFEYFSETQRNKGNFPGRFSGRQFSNSRSEMNVSTLELGDSALYLCASSPGQSRNTEAFFGQGTRLTVV.

The rearrangement uses TRBV5-1 and TRBJ2-1; TRBD1 matches 10 bases. The germline CDR1 and CDR2 sequences are SGHRS and YFSETQ. This CDR3 contains 15 residues. The junction had 3 bases not matched to a gene; V was cut back by 4 bases and J by 2 bases. For the CDR3, the DNA is TGCGCCAGCAGCCTGACAGGGGGCACCTACAATGAGCAGTTCTTC. It yields the protein CASSLTGGTYNEQFF.

The CDR3 DNA follows: TGTGCCAGCAGCGGACCCGGGACAGAAGCCAAAAACATTCAGTACTTC. This translates into CASSGPGTEAKNIQYF. This chain connects TRBV5-4 to TRBJ2-4; 7 bases line up with TRBD1. The CDR3 is 16 amino acids. The trim removed 4 bases at V and 0 bases at J, leaving 7 bases unmatched. Germline V gene lookup returns CDR1 SGHNT and CDR2 YYREEE (reference sequence).

The chain recombines TRBV9 with TRBJ2-5, with TRBD1 matching over 8 bases. The CDR3 covers 14 residues. Trimming removed 0 bases from V and 5 bases from J; junction bases left unmatched: 3. CDR1 and CDR2 from the germline V gene are SGDLS and YYNGEE. CDR3 in amino acids: CASSVGTGLETQYF. CDR3 DNA sequence: TGTGCCAGCAGCGTAGGGACAGGGCTCGAGACCCAGTACTTC.

The chain has TRBV11-3 and TRBJ2-5; possible D gene TRBD1, 6 bases. The germline V gene has CDR1 SGHNT and CDR2 YENEEA. Trimming removed 5 bases at V and 1 base at J, with 8 bases between. The CDR3 sequence is 13 residues long. The CDR3 sequence: CASSRDTQETQYF. CDR3 DNA: TGTGCCAGCAGCCGGGACACCCAAGAGACCCAGTACTTC.

This clone was counted between two and nine times. The chain employs TRBV29-1 and TRBJ1-2; 7 nucleotides align to TRBD1. This CDR3 contains 16 residues. The V gene's germline CDR1 is SQVTM and CDR2 ANQGSEA. V was clipped by 6 bases and J by 0 bases; unmatched bases: 13. In DNA form, the CDR3 reads TGCAGCGTGCGAAAGCCCCGACAGGGCCCTAACTATGGCTACACCTTC. Residues: CSVRKPRQGPNYGYTF.

The chain has TRBV5-1 and TRBJ2-1; 9 bases agree with TRBD1. Germline values: CDR1 SGHRS, CDR2 YFSETQ. V trimming: 2 bases; J trimming: 8 bases; junction bases outside the gene matches: 8. This CDR3 has 15 residues. CDR3 sequence (DNA): TGCGCCAGCAGCTTAGGGGACAGGGTTAATGATGAGCAGTTCTTC. Its translation: CASSLGDRVNDEQFF.

Concerning this clone: One end of the junction fails to match germline, which may point to a read error. The chain links TRBV7-7 to TRBJ1-4; weak D call: TRBD1 (6 bases). The CDR3 has 15 residues. CDR1 and CDR2 (germline): SSHAT, FNYEAQ (reference sequence). In DNA form, the CDR3 reads TGTGCTAGCAGCCCTTTGACAGGATTTAATGAAAAACTGTTTTTT. Its translation is CASSPLTGFNEKLFF. The whole variable domain, remainder taken from reference TRBV7-7 and TRBJ1-4, is GAGVSQSPRYKVTKRGQDVTLRCDPISSHATLYWYQQALGQGPEFLTYFNYEAQPDKSGLPSDRFSAERPEGSISTLTIQRTEQRDSAMYRCASSPLTGFNEKLFFGSGTQLSVL.

The rearrangement joins TRBV21-1 to TRBJ1-6. TRBV21-1 represents a pseudogene. The CDR3 loop spans 17 amino acids. CDR3 loop: CASSYGGNSTYNSPLHF. CDR3 DNA sequence: TGTGCCAGCAGCTACGGCGGGAACAGCACCTATAATTCACCCCTCCACTTT.

The genes are TRBV12-5 and TRBJ1-2; D is ambiguous. The CDR3 loop spans 12 amino acids. Germline loops: CDR1 LGHNT, CDR2 FRNRAP. V lost 1 base and J lost 6, with 6 bases in between. CDR3 sequence (DNA): TGTGCTAGTGGTTTGGACAGTCATGGCTACACCTTC. Translation: CASGLDSHGYTF.

V and J are TRBV6-6 and TRBJ2-7; D uncertain. The CDR3 sequence is 11 residues long. CDR1 MNHNY and CDR2 SVGAGI come from the germline V gene (reference sequence). V was trimmed by 6 bases and J by 6 bases, leaving 9 bases between them. The CDR3 DNA reads as TGTGCCAGCAGCGTGTCAGGCGAGCAGTACTTC. Its translation is CASSVSGEQYF.

The chain has TRBV25-1 and TRBJ1-2, with 7 bases lining up with TRBD1. Germline V gene lookup returns CDR1 MGHDK and CDR2 SYGVNS. Germline trimming cut 6 bases from V and 2 bases from J; bases unmatched to any gene: 3. This CDR3 contains 13 residues. This CDR3 is CASSRQGNYGYTF. The CDR3 nucleotides are TGTGCCAGCAGCCGACAGGGCAACTATGGCTACACCTTC.

The chain joins TRBV5-1 to TRBJ2-5, with 8 bases that match TRBD2. The V segment lost 1 base and the J segment 1 base; nucleotides outside the gene matches: 0. Germline CDR1 is SGHRS and CDR2 is YFSETQ. CDR3 length: 14 residues. The CDR3 is CASSLRGGQETQYF. CDR3 DNA sequence: TGCGCCAGCAGCTTGCGGGGGGGCCAAGAGACCCAGTACTTC.

The chain is built from TRBV11-1 and TRBJ1-6, with TRBD1 matching over 7 bases. The CDR3 is 13 amino acids. Per the germline V gene, CDR1 is SGHAT and CDR2 is FQDESV (reference sequence). Trimming at V came to 6 bases and at J to 9 bases, leaving 5 bases not matched to a gene. The CDR3 spells CASSRQGSSPLHF. DNA for the CDR3: TGTGCCAGCAGTCGACAGGGAAGTTCACCCCTCCACTTT.

The chain couples TRBV7-2 to TRBJ2-4; perhaps TRBD1 as D (5 bases). The germline V gene has CDR1 SGHTA and CDR2 FQGNSA. V dropped 5 bases and J dropped 0 bases, with 14 bases sitting between them. The CDR3 extends over 16 amino acids. The CDR3 DNA sequence: TGTGCCAGCAGCCCAGAAGGGGCACTAGCCAAAAACATTCAGTACTTC. Protein: CASSPEGALAKNIQYF. Combining the CDR3 with reference TRBV7-2 and TRBJ2-4 gives the whole variable domain GAGVSQSPSNKVTEKGKDVELRCDPISGHTALYWYRQSLGQGLEFLIYFQGNSAPDKSGLPSDRFSAERTGGSVSTLTIQRTQQEDSAVYLCASSPEGALAKNIQYFGAGTRLSVL.

The chain is built from TRBV25-1 and TRBJ1-2, with TRBD1 matching over 8 bases. The CDR3 consists of 14 residues. Trimming took 3 bases from V and 4 from J; bases not matched to a gene: 4. Germline values: CDR1 MGHDK, CDR2 SYGVNS. DNA for the CDR3: TGTGCCAGCAGTGAGACAGGGGAGGGCTATGGCTACACCTTC. This translates into CASSETGEGYGYTF.

The chain recombines TRBV24-1 with TRBJ2-1, with D possibly matching TRBD2 (7 bases). Germline CDR1 reads KGHDR; CDR2 reads SFDVKD. Deletions cut 4 bases from V and 0 bases from J, with 12 bases between. This CDR3 region has 16 residues. CDR3 in DNA: TGTGCCACCAGTGAGGGGGGGCCGAGCTCCTACAATGAGCAGTTCTTC. It yields the protein CATSEGGPSSYNEQFF.

The genes are TRBV7-2 and TRBJ2-7; D is perhaps TRBD2 (6 bases). The CDR3 is 14 amino acids. Germline V gene sequence: CDR1 SGHTA, CDR2 FQGNSA. V dropped 7 bases and J dropped 0 bases, with 13 bases sitting between them. CDR3 nucleotide sequence: TGTGCCAGCACCCTTGGCGGGACCTCCTACGAGCAGTACTTC. It yields the protein CASTLGGTSYEQYF. The complete variable domain, with remaining parts taken from reference TRBV7-2 and TRBJ2-7, reads GAGVSQSPSNKVTEKGKDVELRCDPISGHTALYWYRQSLGQGLEFLIYFQGNSAPDKSGLPSDRFSAERTGGSVSTLTIQRTQQEDSAVYLCASTLGGTSYEQYFGPGTRLTVT.

The chain employs TRBV7-9 and TRBJ2-3; D is undetermined. The CDR3 length is 15 residues. V shed 3 bases and J shed 6 bases, with 16 bases lying between them. Germline CDR1 reads SEHNR; CDR2 reads FQNEAQ (reference sequence). The CDR3: CASSFRLEPLDTQYF. The DNA of the CDR3 is TGTGCCAGCAGCTTCCGGCTAGAGCCCCTGGATACGCAGTATTTT.

This clone has ten or more counts. The V call is TRBV5-1, the J call TRBJ1-3; TRBD1 agrees at 11 bases. The junction had 3 bases not matched to a gene; V was cut back by 3 bases and J by 4 bases. The CDR3 extends over 15 amino acids. CDR1 is SGHRS, CDR2 YFSETQ, per germline. CDR3 DNA: TGCGCCAGCAGCTCCGGACAGGGGGCAGGAAACACCATATATTTT. Its protein product is CASSSGQGAGNTIYF. The full variable domain, in which reference TRBV5-1 and TRBJ1-3 provide the parts outside the CDR3, is KAGVTQTPRYLIKTRGQQVTLSCSPISGHRSVSWYQQTPGQGLQFLFEYFSETQRNKGNFPGRFSGRQFSNSRSEMNVSTLELGDSALYLCASSSGQGAGNTIYFGEGSWLTVV.

J is TRBJ2-7 and V is TRBV4-2; 8 bases map to TRBD2. Looked up from germline, CDR1 is LGHNA and CDR2 is YNFKEQ. The CDR3 consists of 16 residues. J lost 7 bases, V lost 1 base, and 12 bases had no gene match. The CDR3: CASSQGTGGGQREQYF. Written as DNA, the CDR3 is TGTGCCAGCAGCCAAGGTACGGGGGGGGGTCAGAGAGAGCAGTACTTC.